This record covers a single T cell receptor beta chain. As yet, its antigen is unknown. As for the donors, each was a healthy bone marrow donor. This PCR relied on a set of 60 Vbeta primers and 13 Jbeta primers. In the original workflow: Later work found 65 million to 100 million unique TCR beta chains, with roughly 11 million shared. Clones were sequenced by immunoSEQ multiplex PCR, and TCRdb holds only the in-frame ones, with some missing. That table supplies the V and J calls and clone size; D and trimming were determined from the DNA. The sample lists approximately 200,000 clones; about three quarters were seen once. This sample stems from a study of cytomegalovirus exposure and HLA in healthy donors. Study results and limitations: Overall, approximately 150 TCR beta chains were annotated as cytomegalovirus-associated. Reportedly, fewer N-insertions than the 666-donor mean appeared in an Asian-associated ancestry cluster in a later analysis.

CDR3 size: 16 residues. V lost 2 bases to trimming and J lost 2 bases, with 14 bases between them. Germline V gene data show CDR1 as MNHEY and CDR2 as SVGAGI. Source material: PBMCs. J is TRBJ2-3 and V is TRBV6-5; D is unresolved. This clonotype was obtained from a man aged 40-49 years in good health and CMV-seronegative. The CDR3 sequence is CASSYALSKSTDTQYF. As DNA, the CDR3 is TGTGCCAGCAGTTACGCCTTGTCTAAATCCACAGATACGCAGTATTTT.